This T cell receptor (beta chain) was sequenced in a study of T cell responses to AZD1222 COVID-19 vaccine. Study-wide points: Vaccination with two AZD1222 doses was followed by a rise in Spike-specific TCR breadth and depth.

The method was immunoSEQ multiplex PCR; TCRdb's version includes in-frame clones alone and lacks a portion of them. The sample contains 85,000 to 90,000 clones, approximately 89% of which appear only once. In regard to this clone: Antigen: not known.

V lost 3 bases and J lost 3; bases outside the gene matches: 1. Per germline, CDR1 SGHNT and CDR2 YENEEA. The CDR3 is 14 residues long. Material: peripheral blood, obtained on day 0 of AZD1222 vaccination. The clonotype comes from an adult in good health. The genes are TRBV11-3 and TRBJ2-7; 11 nucleotides match TRBD2. In nucleotides, the CDR3 is TGTGCCAGCAGCTTGACTAGCGGGGACTACGAGCAGTACTTC. Translating gives CASSLTSGDYEQYF.